This TCR beta chain was observed in a study of T cells after yellow fever vaccination. Study-level findings and limits: The secondary response peaked faster, at day 5 versus 15, but was weaker. Reappearing after the booster were most of the clones from primary vaccination (96% CD4, approximately 88% CD8). The study noted that FACS-sorted repertoires could contain abundant clonotypes contaminating from the bulk population.

V lost 3 bases and J lost 2; bases outside the gene matches: 0. This CDR3 is 14 amino acids long. Per the germline V gene, CDR1 is KGHSH and CDR2 is LQKENI. Each CDR3 protein gets one entry after TCRdb re-called the 5' RACE reads with MiXCR. The table lists approximately 110,000 distinct CDR3 sequences, 7.4% of them singletons. This clonotype has ten or more counts. Its antigen is as yet unknown. The V gene is TRBV18, the J gene TRBJ2-5; 10 bases map to TRBD2. The receptor was isolated from a man aged 18 to 30 who received the YFV17D yellow fever vaccine. The material was CD4+ T cells sorted from PBMCs, obtained about 10 days after the first yellow fever vaccination. CDR3 sequence reads: CASSPGLAQETQYF. The CDR3 nucleotides are TGTGCCAGCTCACCGGGACTAGCGCAAGAGACCCAGTACTTC.